The rows below give T cell receptor beta chains drawn from one sample of a study of CD4 T cells in relation to SARS-CoV-2 and coronaviruses. The data were produced by immunoSEQ multiplex PCR, yet TCRdb's version contains in-frame clones alone and is incomplete. The table records 20,000 or so clones, about 80% of them present only once. Their antigens are not known. Material for sequencing was CD4+ T cells from PBMCs, cultured in vitro. The receptor source for this set is a human donor in good health. Both conserved end residues are part of each CDR3. The order of the fields is clone size, V gene, CDR3 length, J gene, D gene, CDR3 protein, CDR3 DNA. The D gene is left open where the match is weak. The size entry is marked missing in some rows and otherwise reads once, few, many or a size class.

NA	TRBV7-2	15	TRBJ1-6	NA	CASTRWGRDNSPLHF	TGTGCCAGCACCCGTTGGGGACGTGATAATTCACCCCTCCACTTT
NA	TRBV24-1	14	TRBJ2-1	TRBD2	CAPLGKRGYNEQFF	TGTGCCCCTCTGGGAAAGCGGGGGTACAATGAGCAGTTCTTC
few	TRBV6-2/TRBV6-3	13	TRBJ2-7	NA	CASSRQGPYEQYF	TGTGCCAGCAGTCGCCAGGGTCCCTACGAGCAGTACTTC
NA	TRBV27	14	TRBJ2-5	NA	CASSLWWGFETQYF	TGTGCCAGCAGTTTATGGTGGGGATTCGAGACCCAGTACTTC
NA	TRBV12-3/TRBV12-4	13	TRBJ2-2	NA	CASSLGVTGELFF	TGTGCCAGCAGTTTAGGGGTTACCGGGGAGCTGTTTTTT
NA	TRBV5-5	13	TRBJ1-2	TRBD1	CASSPPTGEGYTF	TGTGCCAGCAGCCCGCCGACAGGGGAGGGCTACACCTTC
NA	TRBV5-1	16	TRBJ2-3	TRBD2	CASSFLIAGGQDTQYF	TGCGCCAGCAGCTTTCTAATAGCGGGGGGGCAGGATACGCAGTATTTT
NA	TRBV19	14	TRBJ2-5	NA	CATAQVSGGETQYF	TGTGCCACCGCACAGGTTTCCGGGGGCGAGACCCAGTACTTC
NA	TRBV11-2	13	TRBJ2-3	TRBD1	CASSSGDRGTQYF	TGTGCCAGCAGCTCGGGGGACAGGGGTACGCAGTATTTT
NA	TRBV11-2	17	TRBJ2-3	TRBD2	CASSRGLAGPRGDTQYF	TGTGCCAGCAGCCGAGGACTAGCGGGACCAAGGGGAGATACGCAGTATTTT
once	TRBV6-5	16	TRBJ1-2	TRBD1	CASSYSIGTGGYGYTF	TGTGCCAGCAGTTACTCGATCGGGACAGGAGGCTATGGCTACACCTTC
once	TRBV7-7	16	TRBJ2-1	NA	CASSPQPVSSYNEQFF	TGTGCCAGCAGCCCTCAACCGGTGAGCTCCTACAATGAGCAGTTCTTC
NA	TRBV6-5	15	TRBJ2-7	NA	CASRIRGVVGYEQYF	TGTGCCAGCCGAATCAGGGGGGTTGTGGGGTACGAGCAGTACTTC
NA	TRBV7-9	12	TRBJ2-7	NA	CASSSTWTEQYF	TGTGCCAGCAGTTCCACTTGGACCGAGCAGTACTTC
NA	TRBV27	15	TRBJ1-1	NA	CATRYSWGGSTEAFF	TGTGCCACTAGGTATTCCTGGGGAGGGAGCACTGAAGCTTTCTTT
NA	TRBV29-1	13	TRBJ1-2	NA	CSVATQGTYGYTF	TGCAGCGTTGCGACACAGGGTACCTATGGCTACACCTTC
NA	TRBV5-1	15	TRBJ2-3	TRBD1	CASSLGRGRLDTQYF	TGCGCCAGCAGCTTGGGAAGGGGGCGTCTAGATACGCAGTATTTT
NA	TRBV4-3	16	TRBJ1-2	TRBD1	CASSDRDRGLDYGYTF	TGCGCCAGCAGCGACCGGGACAGGGGACTTGACTATGGCTACACCTTC
NA	TRBV19	14	TRBJ2-7	NA	CASSILGQAGEQYF	TGTGCCAGTAGTATCTTGGGGCAGGCGGGCGAGCAGTACTTC
NA	TRBV3-1/TRBV3-2	13	TRBJ2-7	TRBD2	CASSQGTSREQYF	TGTGCCAGCAGCCAAGGGACTAGCCGAGAGCAGTACTTC
NA	TRBV3-1/TRBV3-2	16	TRBJ1-5	NA	CASSPSWAGSNQPQHF	TGTGCCAGCAGCCCCTCTTGGGCAGGGAGCAATCAGCCCCAGCATTTT
NA	TRBV5-1	15	TRBJ2-6	NA	CASSYLSSGANVLTF	TGCGCCAGCAGCTATTTGAGCTCTGGGGCCAACGTCCTGACTTTC
NA	TRBV10-3	14	TRBJ1-6	TRBD1	CAINTGQGTSPLHF	TGTGCCATCAATACGGGACAGGGCACTTCACCCCTCCACTTT
NA	TRBV6-5	15	TRBJ2-3	NA	CASSDDRGGADTQYF	TGTGCCAGCAGCGACGACAGGGGAGGGGCAGATACGCAGTATTTT
NA	TRBV6-5	12	TRBJ1-1	NA	CAASTGGRAAFF	TGTGCCGCATCGACTGGGGGCAGAGCAGCTTTCTTT
NA	TRBV10-1	15	TRBJ2-3	NA	CASSPMWGGPDTQYF	TGCGCCAGCAGTCCTATGTGGGGGGGCCCAGATACGCAGTATTTT
NA	TRBV23-1	15	TRBJ2-1	TRBD1	CASNPTGGRIGEQFF	TGCGCCAGCAATCCGACAGGGGGCCGGATCGGTGAGCAGTTCTTC
NA	TRBV4-1	16	TRBJ2-3	TRBD2	CASSPAQRGGTDTQYF	TGCGCCAGCAGCCCAGCCCAGCGGGGGGGCACCGATACGCAGTATTTT